The 8 T cell receptor beta chains below all came from one sample that was sequenced in a study of cytomegalovirus exposure and HLA in healthy donors. The PCR ran on 60 Vbeta and 13 Jbeta primers. Produced via immunoSEQ multiplex PCR; TCRdb's table is partial and in-frame only. The profile shows some 150,000 clones, roughly 9% of them singletons. Sequenced material: PBMCs. These receptors were collected from a woman aged 40 to 50 in good health and CMV-seropositive.

This clone turned up a few times. This chain connects TRBV27 to TRBJ1-1, with D tentatively TRBD1 (5 bases). Germline lookup yields CDR1 MNHEY and CDR2 SMNVEV (reference sequence). V lost 0 bases and J lost 4, with 12 bases in between. The CDR3 totals 15 residues. The CDR3 region is CASSLSARGSTEAFF. The CDR3 nucleotides read TGTGCCAGCAGTTTATCGGCTCGGGGGAGCACTGAAGCTTTCTTT.

The V call is TRBV2, the J call TRBJ2-2, with D unclear. The CDR3 extends over 13 amino acids. Trimming cost V 7 bases and J 1 base, with 7 bases left between them. Germline V lookup: CDR1 SNHLY, CDR2 FYNNEI. CDR3 region: CASNRENTGELFF. As DNA, the CDR3 is TGTGCCAGCAATAGAGAGAACACCGGGGAGCTGTTTTTT.

A remark on this clone: One junction end does not reproduce the germline sequence, and a read error may be involved. The V gene is TRBV7-2, the J gene TRBJ2-3; TRBD2 might be the D (7 bases). The CDR3 sequence is 15 residues long. Germline CDR1 SGHTA, CDR2 FQGNSA. CDR3 loop: CASSLSGGGTDKQYF. CDR3 nucleotide sequence: TGTGCCAGCAGCTTATCGGGCGGGGGCACAGATAAGCAGTATTTT.

In regard to this clone: Additional DNA sequences in this sample encode the identical CDR3. This chain uses TRBV5-1 with TRBJ2-7; 10 nucleotides align to TRBD1. After removal of 0 bases from V and 3 bases from J, the junction contained 0 bases not matched to a gene. The CDR3 sequence is 14 residues long. CDR1 and CDR2 from the germline V gene are SGHRS and YFSETQ. The CDR3 spells CASSLGTGGYEQYF. In DNA, the CDR3 is TGCGCCAGCAGCTTGGGGACAGGGGGCTACGAGCAGTACTTC.

The chain recombines TRBV5-1 with TRBJ2-7, with TRBD2 matching over 16 bases. CDR1 and CDR2 from the germline V gene are SGHRS and YFSETQ. The J segment lost 1 base and the V segment lost 3 bases, leaving 7 bases of the junction unmatched. The CDR3 is 18 amino acids. The CDR3 bases are TGCGCCAGCAGCTCGGGACTAGCGGGGGGGCCTTCTTCCTACGAGCAGTACTTC. Its protein is CASSSGLAGGPSSYEQYF. Supplemented by reference TRBV5-1 and TRBJ2-7, the full variable domain reads KAGVTQTPRYLIKTRGQQVTLSCSPISGHRSVSWYQQTPGQGLQFLFEYFSETQRNKGNFPGRFSGRQFSNSRSEMNVSTLELGDSALYLCASSSGLAGGPSSYEQYFGPGTRLTVT.

Note on this clone: Germline is not matched at one junction end, which may reflect a read error. V usage is TRBV10-3 and J usage is TRBJ1-5; 11 positions agree with TRBD1. Germline V CDR1 and CDR2: ENHRY, SYGVKD. This CDR3 is 15 amino acids long. The CDR3 DNA reads TGTGCCATCAGTGAGGGACAGGGGGCGTTTCAGCCCCAGAATTTT. Protein: CAISEGQGAFQPQNF.

The chain couples TRBV7-2 to TRBJ1-2; 9 bases agree with TRBD1. Germline V gene data show CDR1 as SGHTA and CDR2 as FQGNSA. The CDR3 is made up of 13 amino acids. The V gene end was trimmed by 5 bases and the J gene end by 6 bases; junction bases not matched to a gene: 4. In nucleotides, the CDR3 is TGTGCCAGCAGCCGGGACAGGGTGGATGGCTACACCTTC. Its translation: CASSRDRVDGYTF.

This chain joins TRBV6-5 and TRBJ1-1, with D unresolved. Germline lookup yields CDR1 MNHEY and CDR2 SVGAGI. The CDR3 runs to 13 residues. The V end was cut by 7 bases, the J end by 4 bases, with 13 bases between. In DNA form, the CDR3 reads TGTGCCAGCACGGCAGGCCGGGGCACTGAAGCTTTCTTT. Its protein is CASTAGRGTEAFF.